This TCR beta chain emerged from a study of T cells after yellow fever vaccination. TCRdb called the 5' RACE reads again in MiXCR, with one record for every CDR3 protein. Of 250,000 or so distinct CDR3 sequences in the sample, 5.5% to 8.5% were seen once. Comment on this clonotype: Its antigen is as yet unknown.

V was clipped by 1 base and J by 5 bases; unmatched bases: 7. Germline V gene sequence: CDR1 SGHRS, CDR2 YFSETQ. The CDR3 covers 15 residues. Study conclusions and caveats: Most primary-vaccination clones recurred post-booster (around 97% CD4, 85% to 90% CD8).

The clonotype originates from a man between 25 and 39 years old who received the YFV17D yellow fever vaccine. The V gene is TRBV5-1, the J gene TRBJ2-3; 7 bases line up with TRBD2. The specimen comprised CD4+ T cells sorted from PBMCs, sampled on the day of the yellow fever booster vaccination. CDR3 sequence reads: CASSLIGGSEDTQYF. As DNA, the CDR3 is TGCGCCAGCAGCTTGATAGGCGGGAGTGAAGATACGCAGTATTTT. The whole variable domain, filled in from reference TRBV5-1 and TRBJ2-3, reads KAGVTQTPRYLIKTRGQQVTLSCSPISGHRSVSWYQQTPGQGLQFLFEYFSETQRNKGNFPGRFSGRQFSNSRSEMNVSTLELGDSALYLCASSLIGGSEDTQYFGPGTRLTVL.